Given below is one TCR beta chain in context. The specificity of this receptor is unknown. Base qualities are missing; no much larger clone stands one base away. This sample is drawn from a study of OX40 agonist ivuxolimab in advanced cancers. A note on the overall study: Ivuxolimab was a fully human IgG2 agonistic monoclonal antibody targeting the costimulatory receptor OX40 (CD134). Intravenous ivuxolimab was administered to patients every 2 weeks at six dose levels: 0.01, 0.1, 0.3, 1.5, 3 and 10 mg/kg. Of the approximately 50 dose-escalation patients, hepatocellular carcinoma was present in 19, melanoma in around 15, renal cell carcinoma in 9 and head and neck cancer in 9. In the dose-escalation cohort, more than 80% of patients were male, and the mean age was 60 years with a range of about 20 to 80. Prior anti-PD-1, anti-PD-L1 or anti-CTLA-4 therapy was permitted, and about two fifths of dose-escalation patients had received checkpoint inhibitors. Three dose-escalation patients achieved partial responses, one with hepatocellular carcinoma and two with cutaneous melanoma. Peripheral TCRbeta sequencing was intended to test whether TCR sequence diversity was altered and clonal T-cell expansion was caused by ivuxolimab. The paper reports the monotherapy dose-escalation portion (N of about 47 patients) of the phase I ivuxolimab trial. The paper's findings and limits, for the study overall: In partial responders in the 0.1-3.0 mg/kg groups, normalized peripheral clonal expansion was found to be among the lowest, especially among CD8+ T cells. Antigen specificity was not determined for the clonally expanded peripheral T cells. Clonal expansion of both CD4+ and CD8+ blood T cells was observed from baseline to week 6 at doses 0.1 to 3.0 mg/kg. After ivuxolimab, CD8+ T cells had more expanded clones than CD4+ T cells on average. Low levels of normalized T-cell clonal expansion were also seen in some patients who did not respond.

The trial excluded patients who had a history of autoimmune disease or who were on systemic immunosuppression. In every dose cohort, peripheral blood was drawn for TCR sequencing at baseline, cycle 4 day 1, and cycle 7 day 1. Samples were obtained from an open-label, multicenter, first-in-human phase I dose-escalation trial of ivuxolimab. Adults with locally advanced or metastatic head and neck squamous cell, hepatocellular, melanoma or renal cell carcinoma were enrolled in the trial. Before TCR sequencing, CD4+ T cells and CD8+ T cells were sorted from peripheral blood as separate populations. The CDR3, from cysteine to phenylalanine, totals 13 residues. Only CDR3 DNA remains: 39 bases, in frame from the first base. V loses 2 bases of germline sequence and J loses 7 bases, and the interval between the two ends is 12 bases. Taken from the germline V gene (reference sequence), the CDR1 and CDR2 loops are GTSNPN and SVGIG.

To sequence the TCRbeta CDR3 region, genomic DNA was isolated from the sorted cells. TCRbeta CDR3 regions were sequenced using the immunoSEQ Assay. What TCRdb holds here is the immuneACCESS table cut down to in-frame rearrangements. Part of the clones is not present; checked against another copy, under half of the missing clones reflect an unresolved V gene, and the others are unexplained. The sample table shows more than 95,000 clones, and about nine tenths are seen once. The leading ten clones occupy approximately 0.81% of the sample. The rearranged chain carries TRBV30 and TRBJ1-5, and possibly TRBD1, on 5 matching bases. The source was CD4+ or CD8+ T cells sorted from blood, collected in a trial of the OX40 agonist ivuxolimab. The clonotype comes from an adult with an advanced solid tumor such as melanoma, head and neck, liver or kidney cancer. The DNA sequence is given as TGTGCCTGGAGTCAGTCGAGGGGCCAGCCCCAGCATTTT. Its product reads: CAWSQSRGQPQHF.